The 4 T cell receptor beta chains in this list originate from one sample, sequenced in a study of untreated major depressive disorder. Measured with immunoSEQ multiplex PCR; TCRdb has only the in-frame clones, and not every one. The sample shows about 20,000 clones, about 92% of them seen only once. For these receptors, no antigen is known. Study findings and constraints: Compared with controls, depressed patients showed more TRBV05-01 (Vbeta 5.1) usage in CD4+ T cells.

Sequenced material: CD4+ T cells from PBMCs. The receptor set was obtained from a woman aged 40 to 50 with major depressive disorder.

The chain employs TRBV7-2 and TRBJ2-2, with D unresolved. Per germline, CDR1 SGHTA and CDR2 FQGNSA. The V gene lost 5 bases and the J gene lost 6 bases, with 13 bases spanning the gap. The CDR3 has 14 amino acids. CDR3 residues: CASSETRTSGELFF. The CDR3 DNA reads TGTGCCAGCAGCGAAACCCGTACCTCCGGGGAGCTGTTTTTT.

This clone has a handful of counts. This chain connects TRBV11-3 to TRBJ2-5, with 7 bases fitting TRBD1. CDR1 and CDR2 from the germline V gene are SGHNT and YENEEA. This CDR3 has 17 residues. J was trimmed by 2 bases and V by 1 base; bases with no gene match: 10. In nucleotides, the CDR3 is TGTGCCAGCAGCTTAGCGTCTTTAAGGGGGCTACAAGAGACCCAGTACTTC. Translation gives CASSLASLRGLQETQYF.

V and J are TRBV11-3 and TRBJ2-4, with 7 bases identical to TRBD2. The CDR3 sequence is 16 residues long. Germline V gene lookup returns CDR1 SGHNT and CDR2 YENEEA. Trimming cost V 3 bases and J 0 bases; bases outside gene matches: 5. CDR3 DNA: TGTGCCAGCAGCTTCTCAGCGGGGATAGCCAAAAACATTCAGTACTTC. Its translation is CASSFSAGIAKNIQYF.

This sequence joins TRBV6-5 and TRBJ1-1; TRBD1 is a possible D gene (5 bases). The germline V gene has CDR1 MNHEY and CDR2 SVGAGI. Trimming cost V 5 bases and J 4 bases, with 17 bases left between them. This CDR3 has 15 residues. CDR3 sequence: CASSPKVGARTEAFF. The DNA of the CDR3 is TGTGCCAGCAGTCCAAAGGTTGGGGCGCGCACTGAAGCTTTCTTT.